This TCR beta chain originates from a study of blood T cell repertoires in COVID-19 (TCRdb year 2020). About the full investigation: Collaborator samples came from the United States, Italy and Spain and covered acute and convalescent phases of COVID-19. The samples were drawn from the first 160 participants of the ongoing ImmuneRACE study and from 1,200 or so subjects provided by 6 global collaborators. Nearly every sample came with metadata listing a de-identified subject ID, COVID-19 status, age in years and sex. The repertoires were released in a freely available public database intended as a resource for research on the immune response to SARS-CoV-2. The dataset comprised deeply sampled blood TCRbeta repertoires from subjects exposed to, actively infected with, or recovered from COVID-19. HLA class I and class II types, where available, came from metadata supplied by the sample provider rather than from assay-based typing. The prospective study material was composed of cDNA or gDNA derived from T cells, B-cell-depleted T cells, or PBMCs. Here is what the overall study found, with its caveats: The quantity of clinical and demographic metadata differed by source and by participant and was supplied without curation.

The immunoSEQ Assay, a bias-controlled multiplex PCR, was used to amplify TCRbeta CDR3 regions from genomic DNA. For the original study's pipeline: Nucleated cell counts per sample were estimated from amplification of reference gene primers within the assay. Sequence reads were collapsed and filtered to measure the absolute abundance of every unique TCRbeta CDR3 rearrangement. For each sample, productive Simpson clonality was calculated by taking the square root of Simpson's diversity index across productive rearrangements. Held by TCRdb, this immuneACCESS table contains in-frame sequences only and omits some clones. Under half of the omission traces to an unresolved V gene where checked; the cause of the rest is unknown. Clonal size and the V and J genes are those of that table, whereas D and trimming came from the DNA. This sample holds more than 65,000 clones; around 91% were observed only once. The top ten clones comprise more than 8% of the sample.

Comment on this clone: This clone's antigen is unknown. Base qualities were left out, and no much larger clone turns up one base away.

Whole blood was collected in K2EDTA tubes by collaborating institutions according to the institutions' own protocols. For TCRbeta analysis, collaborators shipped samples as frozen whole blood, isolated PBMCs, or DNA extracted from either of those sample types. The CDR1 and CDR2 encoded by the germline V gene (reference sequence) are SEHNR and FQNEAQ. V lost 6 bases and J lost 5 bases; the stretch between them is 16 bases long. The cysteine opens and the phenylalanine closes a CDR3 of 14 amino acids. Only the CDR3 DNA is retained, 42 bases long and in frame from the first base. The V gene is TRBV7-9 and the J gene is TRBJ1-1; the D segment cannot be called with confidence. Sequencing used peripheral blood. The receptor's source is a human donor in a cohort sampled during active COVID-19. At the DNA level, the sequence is TGTGCCAGCAGGGTCGGAGGAGGGAGGACTGAAGCTTTCTTT. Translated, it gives CASRVGGGRTEAFF.